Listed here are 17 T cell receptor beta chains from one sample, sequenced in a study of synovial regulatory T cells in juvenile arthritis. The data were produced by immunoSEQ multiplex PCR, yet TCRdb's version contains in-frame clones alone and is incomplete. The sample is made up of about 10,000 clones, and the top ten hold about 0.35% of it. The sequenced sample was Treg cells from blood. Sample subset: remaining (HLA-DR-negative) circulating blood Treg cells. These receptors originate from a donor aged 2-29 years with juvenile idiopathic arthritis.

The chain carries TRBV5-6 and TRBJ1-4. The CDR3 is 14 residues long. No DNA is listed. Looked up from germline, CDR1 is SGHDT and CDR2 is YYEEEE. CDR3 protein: CASSGRVKGRKLFF.

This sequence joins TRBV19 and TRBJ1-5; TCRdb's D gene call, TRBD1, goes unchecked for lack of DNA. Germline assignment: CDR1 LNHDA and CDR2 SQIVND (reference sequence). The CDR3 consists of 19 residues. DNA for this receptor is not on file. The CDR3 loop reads CASSIGQGGFFLSNQPQHF.

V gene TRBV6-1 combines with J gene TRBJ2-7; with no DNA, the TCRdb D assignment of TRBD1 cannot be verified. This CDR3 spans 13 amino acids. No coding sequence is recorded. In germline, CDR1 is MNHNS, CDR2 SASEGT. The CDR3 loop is CASSEVYRWEQYF.

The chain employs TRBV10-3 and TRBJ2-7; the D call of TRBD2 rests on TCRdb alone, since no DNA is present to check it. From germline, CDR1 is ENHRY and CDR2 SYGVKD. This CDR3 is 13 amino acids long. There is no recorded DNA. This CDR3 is CAISLGATYEQYF.

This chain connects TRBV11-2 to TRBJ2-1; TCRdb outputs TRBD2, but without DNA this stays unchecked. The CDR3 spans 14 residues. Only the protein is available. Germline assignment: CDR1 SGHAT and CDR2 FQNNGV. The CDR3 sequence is CASSLLGGGNEQFF.

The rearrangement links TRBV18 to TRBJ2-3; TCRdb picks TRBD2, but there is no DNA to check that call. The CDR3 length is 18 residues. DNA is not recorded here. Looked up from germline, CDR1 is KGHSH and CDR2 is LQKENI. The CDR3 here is CASSPPNARSESTDTQYF.

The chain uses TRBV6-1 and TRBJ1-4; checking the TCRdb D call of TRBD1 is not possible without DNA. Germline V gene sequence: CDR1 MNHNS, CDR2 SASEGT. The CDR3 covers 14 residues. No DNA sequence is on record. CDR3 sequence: CASSNRGINEKLFF.

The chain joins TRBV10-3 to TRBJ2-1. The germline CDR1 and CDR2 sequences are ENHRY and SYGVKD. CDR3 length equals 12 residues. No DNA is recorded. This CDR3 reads CAIIDEYNEQFF.

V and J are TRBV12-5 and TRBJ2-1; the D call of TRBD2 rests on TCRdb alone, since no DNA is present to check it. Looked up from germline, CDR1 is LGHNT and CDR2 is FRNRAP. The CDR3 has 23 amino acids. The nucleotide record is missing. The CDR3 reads CASGLVPAGVFVGNLVSYNEQFF.

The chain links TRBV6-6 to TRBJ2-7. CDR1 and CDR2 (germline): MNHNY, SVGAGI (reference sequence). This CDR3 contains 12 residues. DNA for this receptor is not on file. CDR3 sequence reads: CASSPGSYEQYF.

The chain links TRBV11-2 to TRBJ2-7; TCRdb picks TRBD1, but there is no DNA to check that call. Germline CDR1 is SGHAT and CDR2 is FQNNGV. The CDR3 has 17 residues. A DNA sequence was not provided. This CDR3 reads CASSLDYGGQVDHEQYF.

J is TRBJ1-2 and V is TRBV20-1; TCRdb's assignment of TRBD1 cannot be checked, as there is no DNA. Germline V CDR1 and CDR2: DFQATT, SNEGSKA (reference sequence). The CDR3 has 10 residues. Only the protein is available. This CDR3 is CSASTGTIHF.

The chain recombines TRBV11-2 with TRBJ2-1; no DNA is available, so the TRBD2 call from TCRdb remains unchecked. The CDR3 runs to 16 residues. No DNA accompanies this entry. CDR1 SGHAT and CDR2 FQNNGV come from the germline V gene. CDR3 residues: CASSLDARPSYNEQFF.

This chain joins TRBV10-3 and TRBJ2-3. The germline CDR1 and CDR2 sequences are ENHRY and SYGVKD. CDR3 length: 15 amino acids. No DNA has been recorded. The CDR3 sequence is CAISPRGGDTDTQYF.

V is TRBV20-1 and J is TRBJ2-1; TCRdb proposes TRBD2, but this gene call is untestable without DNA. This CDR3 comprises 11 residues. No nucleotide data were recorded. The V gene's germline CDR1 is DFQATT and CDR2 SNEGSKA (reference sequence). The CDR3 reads CSARRGDEQFF.

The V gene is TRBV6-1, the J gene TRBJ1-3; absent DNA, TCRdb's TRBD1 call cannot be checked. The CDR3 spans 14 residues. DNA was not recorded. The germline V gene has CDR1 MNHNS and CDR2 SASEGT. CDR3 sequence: CASTLRTGGNTIYF.

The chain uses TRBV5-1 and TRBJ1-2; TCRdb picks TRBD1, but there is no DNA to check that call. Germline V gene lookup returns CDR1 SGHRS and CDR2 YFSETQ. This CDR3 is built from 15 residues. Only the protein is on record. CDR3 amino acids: CASSLAGQRFYGYTF.